This TCR beta chain was documented in a study of T-cell memory formation after mild COVID-19 (dated by TCRdb to the early 2020s). With regard to the full study: TCR sequence clusters from the two donors were largely donor specific. T-cell clones expanding and contracting after mild COVID-19 in two donors were tracked by longitudinal TCRalpha and TCRbeta repertoire sequencing. Two young, previously healthy adult volunteers, one female and one male, were included in the cohort. What the research found in general, with its limitations: Contracting CD4+ clones turned up mainly in the CM and EM memory subsets, whereas EMRA was where CD8+ clones were enriched. The second-wave clones that peaked on day 37 were not confirmed to be SARS-CoV-2 specific. Only a couple of mild cases were covered in the study, and larger cohorts including severe cases with pre-infection samples were considered necessary. Clones that contracted from day 15 to 85 showed balanced CD4/CD8 phenotypes, whereas a second wave of clones that expanded from day 15 to 37 leaned towards CD4+. Some responding clones were found in pre-infection memory, which suggests that pre-existing cross-reactive memory T cells took part in the SARS-CoV-2 response.

Trimming leaves V shorter by 5 bases and J shorter by 0 bases, with the junction holding 8 bases beyond the gene matches. The CDR3 spans 16 residues, from the cysteine through the phenylalanine. The DNA shown is the 48-base CDR3, in frame from base 1. CDR1 and CDR2 were assigned from the germline V gene as SGHVS and FNYEAQ. Ficoll-Paque density gradient centrifugation was used to isolate PBMCs. Sequencing took place on an Illumina NovaSeq 6000. TCRalpha and TCRbeta cDNA libraries were constructed by 5'RACE with constant-segment primers, with sample barcodes and unique molecular identifiers being introduced. RNA was extracted from every sample with Trizol reagent. Amplification of the libraries took two PCR steps, and the second step added a second sample barcode plus Illumina TruSeq adapters. Libraries were sequenced on an Illumina NovaSeq with 2 x 150 bp paired-end reads. On the authors' methods: With migec v1.2.7, reads were demultiplexed and then collapsed into UMI-guided consensus sequences. Using mixcr v2.1.11, UMI consensuses were aligned to TRA and TRB V and J templates and then assembled into clonotypes. A clonotype was counted as expanded or contracted only when both edgeR and NoisET called the clonotype significant, with the noise models trained on biological replicates. For edgeR calls, the cutoffs were a false discovery rate-adjusted p below 0.01 and a log2 fold-change threshold of 1. As an exploratory analysis of dynamics, max-normalized trajectories of the 1000 most abundant clonotypes were examined with PCA combined with hierarchical clustering. The CD4 or CD8 phenotype of responding clones was assigned using the separately sequenced CD4+ and CD8+ repertoires. TCRdb reanalyzed the raw reads on its own, using fastp at Q25 for trimming and MiXCR for clone calling, and kept in-frame beta chains. Records with the same CDR3 protein are collapsed into one entry carrying the most frequent genes and DNA. The V and J calls and clone size are TCRdb's, not the authors'. This sample comprises 85,000 to 120,000 distinct CDR3 sequences, about 18% of them detected only once. The top ten constitute 28% of the sample.

In regard to this clonotype: This receptor's antigen is unknown. No clone much larger than this one lies a single base away; base qualities are absent.

Sequencing was carried out using PBMCs or a T cell subset sorted from them (not recorded which). The rearranged segments are TRBV7-6 and TRBJ2-7, and TRBD1 aligns with 9 junction nucleotides. The receptor's source is an adult woman who had mild COVID-19 (a few samples of this study predate the infection). The sample titles of this study are shuffled in the database, so cell type and time point are left out; the donor was told from shared clones. The CDR3 protein: CASSPEQTGGSYEQYF. The DNA reads as follows: TGTGCCAGCAGCCCCGAGCAGACAGGGGGCTCCTACGAGCAGTACTTC.